Each of the 27 T cell receptor beta chains below was sequenced from the same sample in a study of blood T cell repertoires in COVID-19 (TCRdb year 2020). The protocol used for the library was the immunoSEQ multiplex PCR assay. This is the immuneACCESS table as TCRdb keeps it, with only in-frame sequences that have V and J called. A part of the clones is gone; compared with another copy, unresolved V genes explain less than half, and the rest is unexplained. This sample holds about 270,000 clones; 65% to 85% were observed only once. The ten largest clones add up to about 1.5% of the sample. The sample comprised peripheral blood. The receptors were gathered from a human donor with COVID-19, enrolled during active disease. The donor label of this sample is uncertain.

CDR3 region: CASSLGSDTQYF. Here the CDR3 DNA reads TGTGCCAGCAGCTTGGGCTCAGATACGCAGTATTTT. V and J are TRBV11-3 and TRBJ2-3; D is ambiguous. The CDR3 runs to 12 residues. V was cut by 3 bases and J by 4 bases, with 5 bases left in between. CDR1 and CDR2 from the germline V gene are SGHNT and YENEEA.

The chain recombines TRBV4-3 with TRBJ2-1; D remains unclear. Trimming cost V 1 base and J 0 bases, with 7 bases left between them. Germline V gene data show CDR1 as LGHNA and CDR2 as YSLEER. The CDR3 sequence is 15 residues long. CDR3 amino acids: CASSQGSSSYNEQFF. The CDR3 bases are TGCGCCAGCAGCCAAGGGTCGAGCTCCTACAATGAGCAGTTCTTC.

The chain recombines TRBV5-4 with TRBJ2-2; 9 bases fit TRBD1. Germline CDR1 SGHNT, CDR2 YYREEE (reference sequence). CDR3 length equals 15 residues. The J segment lost 5 bases and the V segment lost 2 bases, leaving 4 bases of the junction unmatched. The CDR3 region has the DNA TGTGCCAGCAGCTTAAGGACAGGGGATACCGGGGAGCTGTTTTTT. Translation gives CASSLRTGDTGELFF.

The chain has TRBV7-9 and TRBJ2-3; a weak D match, TRBD1 (5 bases). V lost 5 bases to trimming and J lost 4 bases, with 16 bases between them. CDR1 is SEHNR, CDR2 FQNEAQ, per germline (reference sequence). CDR3 length: 15 residues. The CDR3 nucleotides are TGTGCCAGCAGCCCGGACATCCTAGGGCCAGATACGCAGTATTTT. This sequence encodes CASSPDILGPDTQYF.

The chain has TRBV7-3 and TRBJ1-1; maybe TRBD1 (6 bases). The germline CDR1 and CDR2 sequences are SGHTA and FQGTGA. The CDR3 length is 14 residues. Trimming stripped 4 bases from V and 6 bases from J, with 15 bases between. The CDR3, as DNA: TGTGCCAGCAGCTCAAGTACAAACAGGGCTGAAGCTTTCTTT. It is translated as CASSSSTNRAEAFF.

There are a few counts of this clone. The chain has TRBV4-1 and TRBJ2-5, with 12 bases fitting TRBD2. The junction had 4 bases not matched to a gene; V was cut back by 4 bases and J by 1 base. This CDR3 is 16 amino acids long. Germline V lookup: CDR1 MGHRA, CDR2 YSYEKL. DNA of the CDR3: TGCGCCAGCAGCCCAGGACTAGCGGGGCTCCAAGAGACCCAGTACTTC. This translates into CASSPGLAGLQETQYF.

J is TRBJ2-7 and V is TRBV27, with D perhaps TRBD2 (6 bases). The ends were cut back, 1 base at V and 6 bases at J, with 22 bases in the middle. Germline V gene lookup returns CDR1 MNHEY and CDR2 SMNVEV (reference sequence). The CDR3 is 17 residues long. The CDR3 here is CASSLYGGRGGFGEQYF. The CDR3 DNA is TGTGCCAGCAGTTTATATGGTGGGCGTGGGGGGTTCGGCGAGCAGTACTTC.

The CDR3 coding sequence is TGTGCCAGCAGCGTAGGAGCTAGCGACGTCTACAATGAGCAGTTCTTC. As protein: CASSVGASDVYNEQFF. This sequence joins TRBV9 and TRBJ2-1; D may be TRBD2 (6 bases). Germline V gene sequence: CDR1 SGDLS, CDR2 YYNGEE. The CDR3 sequence is 16 residues long. Trimming pared 0 bases from V and 3 bases from J, leaving 13 bases between.

This chain uses TRBV19 with TRBJ1-1, with 9 bases aligning to TRBD1. Unmatched junction bases numbered 9, after V lost 1 base and J lost 3 bases. The CDR3 sequence is 17 residues long. In germline, CDR1 is LNHDA, CDR2 SQIVND (reference sequence). The CDR3 DNA is TGTGCCAGTAGTATAGGAGGGACACAGGGGGCTCACACTGAAGCTTTCTTT. Translating gives CASSIGGTQGAHTEAFF.

The chain joins TRBV10-2 to TRBJ2-7; 8 bases match TRBD1. The CDR3 is 14 amino acids. J gave up 3 bases and V 7 bases, and 8 bases lay outside the gene matches. CDR1 is WSHSY, CDR2 SAAADI, per germline. The CDR3 sequence is CASKVGQGGYEQYF. CDR3 DNA: TGCGCCAGCAAGGTAGGACAGGGTGGCTACGAGCAGTACTTC.

This clone has just a few counts. J is TRBJ2-7 and V is TRBV5-8; 12 positions match TRBD2. V was pared by 5 bases and J by 4 bases, with 7 bases of the junction left unmatched. The germline gives CDR1 SGHTS, CDR2 YDEGEE. CDR3 length: 15 amino acids. The CDR3 is CASRSGLAGFYEQYF. The CDR3 DNA reads TGTGCCAGCAGGTCCGGACTAGCGGGGTTTTACGAGCAGTACTTC.

For this clone: The same CDR3 also results from other DNA sequences found in this sample. The rearrangement uses TRBV5-1 and TRBJ1-2; 9 bases map to TRBD1. V shed 0 bases, J shed 3 bases, and the junction held 6 bases outside the gene matches. This CDR3 has 16 amino acids. In germline, CDR1 is SGHRS, CDR2 YFSETQ. The DNA of the CDR3 is TGCGCCAGCAGCTTGGGTCCGGGACAGGGATACTATGGCTACACCTTC. Translation: CASSLGPGQGYYGYTF.

The chain carries TRBV18 and TRBJ1-1; possible D gene TRBD1, 5 bases. CDR1 is KGHSH and CDR2 is LQKENI in the germline V gene. Trimming pared 3 bases from V and 0 bases from J, leaving 11 bases between. This CDR3 has 15 amino acids. The CDR3 DNA is TGTGCCAGCTCACCGCCCTGGGGCATGAACACTGAAGCTTTCTTT. Translation gives CASSPPWGMNTEAFF.

This chain joins TRBV6-2 or TRBV6-3 and TRBJ2-1, with D possibly matching TRBD1 (6 bases). Germline assignment: CDR1 MNHEY and CDR2 SVGEGT. V lost 2 bases and J lost 7, with 12 bases in between. The length of the CDR3 is 14 residues. The CDR3 region has the DNA TGTGCCAGCAGTTACCAAGGGGGTAAAAATGAGCAGTTCTTC. Translated: CASSYQGGKNEQFF.

V is TRBV7-3 and J is TRBJ2-1, with 9 bases matching TRBD2. The germline V gene encodes CDR1 SGHTA and CDR2 FQGTGA. The CDR3 is 15 amino acids. Trimming removed 6 bases from V and 8 bases from J; junction bases left unmatched: 11. The CDR3 bases are TGTGCCAGCAGTTATAGGGGACTAGCATACTATGAGCAGTTCTTC. Protein: CASSYRGLAYYEQFF.

V usage is TRBV29-1 and J usage is TRBJ2-5; 7 bases match TRBD1. This CDR3 region has 11 residues. Germline-derived CDR1 and CDR2 are SQVTM and ANQGSEA. Trimming removed 6 bases from V and 6 bases from J; junction bases left unmatched: 4. CDR3 DNA sequence: TGCAGCGTGGGACAGTCGAAGACCCAGTACTTC. Translation gives CSVGQSKTQYF.

This clone was detected once. The chain couples TRBV4-2 to TRBJ2-5, with 13 bases aligning to TRBD2. V shed 1 base, J shed 5 bases, and the junction held 10 bases outside the gene matches. The CDR3 extends over 18 amino acids. Germline V gene lookup returns CDR1 LGHNA and CDR2 YNFKEQ. The CDR3 loop reads CASSQGTLAGGLEETQYF. In nucleotides, the CDR3 is TGTGCCAGCAGCCAAGGTACACTAGCGGGAGGGCTTGAGGAGACCCAGTACTTC.

Only one count was recorded for this clone. CDR3 nucleotides: TGCAGCGTTGCTGGCAGGCGTAATGAAAAACTGTTTTTT. Protein product: CSVAGRRNEKLFF. V gene TRBV29-1 combines with J gene TRBJ1-4; no clear D gene. V shed 4 bases and J shed 4 bases, with 10 bases lying between them. CDR1 and CDR2 from the germline V gene are SQVTM and ANQGSEA. The CDR3 loop spans 13 amino acids.

This rearrangement joins TRBV19 to TRBJ2-5; TRBD1 aligns across 12 bases. The CDR3 covers 16 residues. From germline, CDR1 is LNHDA and CDR2 SQIVND (reference sequence). J was trimmed by 5 bases and V by 3 bases; bases with no gene match: 7. The CDR3 coding sequence is TGTGCCAGTAGTATTGGGGACAGGGGGCTGGGGGAGACCCAGTACTTC. Translation: CASSIGDRGLGETQYF.

This clone was recorded only once. The J gene is TRBJ2-5, the V gene TRBV5-4, with D uncertain. Germline lookup yields CDR1 SGHNT and CDR2 YYREEE (reference sequence). V was shortened by 4 bases and J by 3 bases, with 13 bases between the two germline ends. This CDR3 is built from 14 residues. The CDR3 is CASSKTGAEETQYF. As DNA, the CDR3 is TGTGCCAGCAGCAAAACCGGAGCAGAAGAGACCCAGTACTTC.

The V call is TRBV6-6, the J call TRBJ2-3; 7 bases agree with TRBD2. CDR1 MNHNY and CDR2 SVGAGI come from the germline V gene (reference sequence). V was pared by 7 bases and J by 2 bases, with 6 bases of the junction left unmatched. This CDR3 is 14 amino acids long. CDR3 DNA sequence: TGTGCCAGCATTCGCGGGAGTCCCACAGATACGCAGTATTTT. It specifies CASIRGSPTDTQYF.

The table lists this clone with a few counts. V gene TRBV28 combines with J gene TRBJ1-6, with D perhaps TRBD1 (6 bases). The germline CDR1 and CDR2 sequences are MDHEN and SYDVKM. This CDR3 spans 15 amino acids. Trimming left V 6 bases short and J 7 bases short, with 16 bases between. CDR3 loop: CASSPRGGPNSPLHF. As DNA, the CDR3 is TGTGCCAGCAGCCCTAGGGGGGGGCCCAATTCACCCCTCCACTTT.

The gene calls are TRBV5-4 and TRBJ2-2; tentative D call: TRBD1 (5 bases). Germline CDR1 is SGHNT and CDR2 is YYREEE (reference sequence). This CDR3 has 15 residues. The germline V and J ends were trimmed by 4 bases and 2 bases, with 12 bases remaining between them. The CDR3 spells CASSPARANTGELFF. The DNA of the CDR3 is TGTGCCAGCAGCCCCGCCAGGGCAAACACCGGGGAGCTGTTTTTT.

This chain uses TRBV6-1 with TRBJ1-5, with TRBD1 matching 11 bases. The germline V gene encodes CDR1 MNHNS and CDR2 SASEGT. The CDR3 runs 15 residues. V dropped 3 bases and J dropped 6; count of bases not matched to a gene: 4. The DNA for the CDR3 is TGTGCCAGCAGTGAGGGACAGGGGGGTATTCAGCCCCAGCATTTT. This codes for CASSEGQGGIQPQHF.

This chain connects TRBV30 to TRBJ2-1, with D possibly being TRBD2 (6 bases). The CDR3 extends over 15 amino acids. The germline V and J ends were trimmed by 2 bases and 2 bases, with 13 bases remaining between them. In germline, CDR1 is GTSNPN, CDR2 SVGIG (reference sequence). In nucleotides, the CDR3 is TGTGCCTGGAGTACTACGGGAGTCCCCTACAATGAGCAGTTCTTC. Its translation: CAWSTTGVPYNEQFF.

The rearrangement links TRBV27 to TRBJ1-5; 8 bases match TRBD1. The ends lost 2 bases at V and 8 bases at J; junction bases unmatched: 5. The CDR3 totals 14 residues. Germline CDR1 and CDR2: MNHEY and SMNVEV (reference sequence). This CDR3 is CASSLIPGGKPQHF. CDR3 nucleotides: TGTGCCAGCAGTTTAATCCCAGGGGGCAAGCCCCAGCATTTT.

The chain links TRBV15 to TRBJ2-7; D may be TRBD2 (6 bases). Germline CDR1 is LNHNV and CDR2 is YYDKDF (reference sequence). The CDR3 runs to 18 residues. The V end was cut by 0 bases, the J end by 3 bases, with 21 bases between. The DNA of the CDR3 is TGTGCCACCAGCAGAGATTACGAGGGACTCCAAAGAAACTACGAGCAGTACTTC. Encoded protein: CATSRDYEGLQRNYEQYF.